Given below is one T cell receptor beta chain in context. What it binds is unknown. One base away lies a much larger clone, so this may be a sequencing read error. This entry belongs to a study of regulatory T cells in long-lasting Graves disease. Regarding the study as a whole: Among samples with persistent disease, TRBV28, TRBJ1-2 and TRBJ2-5 were favored. Owing to a sample size that was small, accuracy may have been reduced.

The time point denotes: persistent/refractory GD, antithyroid drugs over 5 years with positive TRAb. Generation of the TCR library employed RNA extracted from PBMCs. Germline V gives CDR1 SEHNR, CDR2 FQNEAQ (reference sequence). Trimming removed 4 bases from V and 4 bases from J, with 11 bases in between. The CDR3 spans 13 residues. Relying on iRepertoire HTBI primers and Arm-PCR of CDR3 regions, the team built TCR beta libraries. In the original processing: Analysis of the samples identified under 80 TRBV and over 13 TRBJ segments. TCRdb independently ran MiXCR on the multiplex PCR reads; one entry per CDR3 protein. The V and J calls shown here were made by TCRdb, not taken from the authors' results. Of around 450,000 distinct CDR3 sequences listed, around a fifth are singletons.

V is TRBV7-9 and J is TRBJ2-7; D not resolved. The TCR comes from a female donor with Graves disease. The input for sequencing was peripheral blood mononuclear cells (PBMCs), taken when the disease was refractory, from a patient treated with antithyroid drugs. CDR3 in amino acids: CASSSPAEYEQYF. CDR3 sequence (DNA): TGTGCCAGCAGCTCCCCCGCTGAGTACGAGCAGTACTTC.